This is a list of T cell receptor beta chains from one sample in a study of T cell repertoires in cytomegalovirus infection. Via MiXCR, TCRdb re-called the reads, giving one row per CDR3 protein. The sample gives 200,000 or so distinct CDR3 sequences, 28% of which show up once; about 31% is in the top ten. Sample: PBMCs. These receptors were obtained from a human donor in good health (CMV status not recorded). Some clones in this sample may be carry-over from other donors' samples. CDR3s include the opening cysteine and the closing phenylalanine or tryptophan. The order of the fields is V gene, clone size, J gene, D gene, CDR3 DNA, CDR3 protein. D genes are given only for firm matches. Where a row states a size, it is once, few, many or the class of an expanded clone; other rows omit it.

>TRBV7-6|-|TRBJ1-5|-
TGTGCTAGCAGCTGGGGGGAGTATAGCAATCAGCCCCAGCATTTT
CASSWGEYSNQPQHF
>TRBV28|few|TRBJ2-5|TRBD1
TGTGCCAGCAGCTCAGGAGGGAGCTCAGACGACAGGGGGGAGACCCAGTACTTC
CASSSGGSSDDRGETQYF
>TRBV6-2/TRBV6-3|-|TRBJ2-7|-
TGTGCCAGCAGTTATACCAGGTACGAGCAGTACTTC
CASSYTRYEQYF
>TRBV6-1|few|TRBJ2-1|-
TGTGCCAGCACCGAGGCCGGCGGAAGCTCCTACAATGAGCAGTTCTTC
CASTEAGGSSYNEQFF
>TRBV7-2|many|TRBJ1-3|-
TGTGCCAGCAGGGGAACTGGGACCGCCAACTCTGGAAACACCATATATTTT
CASRGTGTANSGNTIYF
>TRBV20-1|-|TRBJ2-2|-
TGCAGTGCTAGACCTCAGAGGCAGGGAAGTGCCGGGGAGCTGTTTTTT
CSARPQRQGSAGELFF
>TRBV19|-|TRBJ2-2|TRBD2
TGTGCCAGTAGTATCCAGACTAGCGCATACACCGGGGAGCTGTTTTTT
CASSIQTSAYTGELFF
>TRBV7-9|many|TRBJ2-7|TRBD1
TGTGCCAGCAGCCTTACCGGGGACAGGACTTACGAGCAGTACTTC
CASSLTGDRTYEQYF
>TRBV5-6|-|TRBJ1-2|-
TGTGCCAGCAGCCGTCGGGGGACCTATGGCTACACCTTC
CASSRRGTYGYTF
>TRBV7-3|many|TRBJ1-1|-
TGTGCCAGCAGCTTAACCGCGGGGCCCGGGACTGAAGCTTTCTTT
CASSLTAGPGTEAFF
>TRBV27|-|TRBJ1-1|-
TGTGCCAGCAGACGGGTAGAGAACACTGAAGCTTTCTTT
CASRRVENTEAFF
>TRBV7-9|few|TRBJ2-7|TRBD2
TGTGCCAGCAGTCCAACTAGCGGGGCCTTCTACGAGCAGTACTTC
CASSPTSGAFYEQYF
>TRBV7-8|many|TRBJ1-2|-
TGTGCCAGCAGCTTAGCGAGGAACGCGCCGGCAGGCTACACCTTC
CASSLARNAPAGYTF
>TRBV7-2|-|TRBJ1-6|-
TGTGCCAGCAGCTTAGACCCCACTTATTACGGATCACCCCTCCACTTT
CASSLDPTYYGSPLHF
>TRBV7-6|-|TRBJ1-4|-
TGTGCCAGCAGCTTAGAGAATGAAAAACTGTTTTTT
CASSLENEKLFF
>TRBV7-9|few|TRBJ1-2|-
TGTGCCAGCAGCGCAGGGTCTACTAACTATGGCTACACCTTC
CASSAGSTNYGYTF
>TRBV7-2|many|TRBJ2-7|-
TGTGCCAGCAGCCCGCAAGCCGGGCGGTACGAGCAGTACTTC
CASSPQAGRYEQYF
>TRBV12-3/TRBV12-4|few|TRBJ2-2|-
TGTGCCAGCAGCTGGGCCGCTACCGGGGAGCTGTTTTTT
CASSWAATGELFF
>TRBV29-1|few|TRBJ1-2|-
TGCAGCGTTGAAGGTGGCGACACAAGGGTTCGTACGCGGTATGGCTACACCTTC
CSVEGGDTRVRTRYGYTF
>TRBV27|-|TRBJ2-2|TRBD1
TGTGCCAGCAGTTTCGCTTGGGGACAGGGGAGCGCCGGGGAGCTGTTTTTT
CASSFAWGQGSAGELFF
>TRBV15|-|TRBJ1-1|TRBD1
TGTGCCACCAGCCCGGGACAGCCTTTTCTGAACACTGAAGCTTTCTTT
CATSPGQPFLNTEAFF
>TRBV20-1|-|TRBJ2-1|TRBD2
TGCAGTGCTTCCCTCGGGGCAGCGGGGGGAATCTCCTACAATGAGCAGTTCTTC
CSASLGAAGGISYNEQFF
>TRBV6-1|few|TRBJ2-2|-
TGTGCCAGCAGTGAAAGGCGTTTAGACGGGGAGCTGTTTTTT
CASSERRLDGELFF
>TRBV5-1|-|TRBJ2-3|-
TGCGCCAGCAGCTCCCACCGGGGAAGCACAGATACGCAGTATTTT
CASSSHRGSTDTQYF
>TRBV29-1|few|TRBJ1-2|TRBD1
TGCAGCGCTACGACAGGGGCGGCAAAGTATGGCTACACCTTC
CSATTGAAKYGYTF
>TRBV7-8|many|TRBJ2-3|TRBD2
TGTGCCAGCAGCTCACTAGCGGCGGGAAACACAGATACGCAGTATTTT
CASSSLAAGNTDTQYF
>TRBV7-2|many|TRBJ2-2|-
TGTGCCAGCAGCTTAGAGAGTAGCGGGAACACCGGGGAGCTGTTTTTT
CASSLESSGNTGELFF
>TRBV5-1|few|TRBJ2-7|-
TGCGCCAGCAGCTCCTCTTCCAGGGGATACTACGAGCAGTACTTC
CASSSSSRGYYEQYF
>TRBV7-8|-|TRBJ2-7|-
TGTGCCAGCAGCCCCGGGAGCACCTACGAGCAGTACTTC
CASSPGSTYEQYF
>TRBV7-9|-|TRBJ2-1|-
TGTGCCAGCAGCTTAGGGGGGATGTCCTACAATGAGCAGTTCTTC
CASSLGGMSYNEQFF
>TRBV29-1|-|TRBJ2-7|-
TGCAGCGCATCGGTTGGTGAAAGCTCCTACGAGCAGTACTTC
CSASVGESSYEQYF
>TRBV7-2|-|TRBJ1-1|-
TGTGCCAGCAGCTTAGATCCCGGGGAAGCTTTCTTT
CASSLDPGEAFF
>TRBV20-1|-|TRBJ2-3|-
TGCAGTGCTTCTCGGTTCCGGGAAGCGGAAGATACGCAGTATTTT
CSASRFREAEDTQYF
>TRBV4-1|-|TRBJ2-7|-
TGCGCCAGCAGCTTATCCGGGGGACCCTACGAGCAGTACTTC
CASSLSGGPYEQYF
>TRBV14|-|TRBJ1-4|-
TGTGCCAGCAGCCAAGTTAATGAAAAACTGTTTTTT
CASSQVNEKLFF
>TRBV12-5|many|TRBJ1-5|-
TGTGCTAGTGGTTTGTTCCAACTACCAACCGGGACCCAGGATCAGCCCCAGCATTTT
CASGLFQLPTGTQDQPQHF
>TRBV6-5|few|TRBJ1-1|-
TGTGCCAGCAGTTACAGGGGACTAGAGACTGAAGCTTTCTTT
CASSYRGLETEAFF
>TRBV30|-|TRBJ1-2|-
TGTGCCTGGCATTACACTACTAACTATGGCTACACCTTC
CAWHYTTNYGYTF
>TRBV6-6|-|TRBJ1-1|-
TGTGCCAGCAGTAACGGACTACCCACTGAAGCTTTCTTT
CASSNGLPTEAFF
>TRBV20-1|-|TRBJ1-5|-
TGCAGTGCTAGTGCCGCGGGGCAGGGGTACCAGCCCCAGCATTTT
CSASAAGQGYQPQHF
>TRBV19|few|TRBJ1-1|-
TGTGCCAGTACCACCAGGGAGAAGGCCACTGAAGCTTTCTTT
CASTTREKATEAFF
>TRBV6-6|-|TRBJ1-5|-
TGTGCCAGCGGGCCAGGGTGGCCCCAGCATTTT
CASGPGWPQHF
>TRBV25-1|-|TRBJ1-5|-
TGTGCCAGCAGTCCACGTGCGGGAGATAGCAATCAGCCCCAGCATTTT
CASSPRAGDSNQPQHF
>TRBV7-9|few|TRBJ1-2|-
TGTGCCAGCAGCACATCAGACAGCTATGGCTACACCTTC
CASSTSDSYGYTF
>TRBV7-2|many|TRBJ2-7|-
TGTGCCAGCAGCTTTCAGGGTCAGGACGAGCAGTACTTC
CASSFQGQDEQYF
>TRBV3-1|-|TRBJ2-7|TRBD2
TGTGCCAGCAGCTCTAGCGGGGGGCTCTCCTACGAGCAGTACTTC
CASSSSGGLSYEQYF
>TRBV6-2/TRBV6-3|few|TRBJ1-1|-
TGTGCCAGCAGTTACAGGGTGAACACTGAAGCTTTCTTT
CASSYRVNTEAFF